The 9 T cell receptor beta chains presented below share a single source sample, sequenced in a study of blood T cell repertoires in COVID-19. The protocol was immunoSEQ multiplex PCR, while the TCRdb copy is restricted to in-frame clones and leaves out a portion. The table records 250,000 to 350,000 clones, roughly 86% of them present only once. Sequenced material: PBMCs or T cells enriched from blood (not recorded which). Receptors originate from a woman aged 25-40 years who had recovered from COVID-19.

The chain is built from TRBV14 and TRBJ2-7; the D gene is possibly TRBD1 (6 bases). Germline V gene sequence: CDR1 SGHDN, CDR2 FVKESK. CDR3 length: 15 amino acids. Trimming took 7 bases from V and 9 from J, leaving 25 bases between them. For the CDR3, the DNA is TGTGCCAGCACCTTAGACAGGTCCCCTCATAATGGGCAGTACTTC. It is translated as CASTLDRSPHNGQYF.

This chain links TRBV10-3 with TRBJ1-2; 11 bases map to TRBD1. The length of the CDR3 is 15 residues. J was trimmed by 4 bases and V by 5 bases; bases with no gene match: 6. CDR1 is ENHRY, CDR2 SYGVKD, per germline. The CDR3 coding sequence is TGTGCCATCAGTTATACCGGGACAGGGGGCTATGGCTACACCTTC. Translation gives CAISYTGTGGYGYTF.

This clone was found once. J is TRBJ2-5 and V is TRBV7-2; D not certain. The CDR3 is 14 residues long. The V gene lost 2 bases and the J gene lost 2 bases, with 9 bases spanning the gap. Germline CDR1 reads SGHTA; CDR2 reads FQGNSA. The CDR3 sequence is CASSLMYRQETQYF. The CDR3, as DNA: TGTGCCAGCAGCTTAATGTACAGACAAGAGACCCAGTACTTC.

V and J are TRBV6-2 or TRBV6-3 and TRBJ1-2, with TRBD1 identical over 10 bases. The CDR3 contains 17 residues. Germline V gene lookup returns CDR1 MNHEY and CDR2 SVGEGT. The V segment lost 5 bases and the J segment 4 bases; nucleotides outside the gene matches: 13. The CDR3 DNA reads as TGTGCCAGCAGTCTGGCGGATTTGGGACAGGGGTTCTATGGCTACACCTTC. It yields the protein CASSLADLGQGFYGYTF.

This CDR3 reads CASSITGGSTEAFF. CDR3 sequence (DNA): TGTGCCAGCAGCATCACAGGGGGAAGCACTGAAGCTTTCTTT. The V gene is TRBV6-5, the J gene TRBJ1-1; 8 positions match TRBD1. This CDR3 has 14 amino acids. V was pared by 6 bases and J by 4 bases, with 7 bases of the junction left unmatched. Looked up from germline, CDR1 is MNHEY and CDR2 is SVGAGI.

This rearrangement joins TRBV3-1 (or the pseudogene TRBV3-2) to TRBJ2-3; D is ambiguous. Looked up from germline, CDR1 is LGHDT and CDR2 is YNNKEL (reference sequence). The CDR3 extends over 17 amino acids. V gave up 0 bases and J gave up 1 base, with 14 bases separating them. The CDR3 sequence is CASSQDLNPVGTDTQYF. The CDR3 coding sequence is TGTGCCAGCAGCCAAGACTTAAACCCAGTGGGCACAGATACGCAGTATTTT.

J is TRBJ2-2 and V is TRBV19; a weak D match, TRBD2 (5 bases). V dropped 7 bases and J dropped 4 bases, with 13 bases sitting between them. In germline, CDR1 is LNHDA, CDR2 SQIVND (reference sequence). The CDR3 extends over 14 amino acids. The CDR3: CASIRTRGTGELFF. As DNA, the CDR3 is TGTGCCAGTATCCGGACCCGGGGCACCGGGGAGCTGTTTTTT.

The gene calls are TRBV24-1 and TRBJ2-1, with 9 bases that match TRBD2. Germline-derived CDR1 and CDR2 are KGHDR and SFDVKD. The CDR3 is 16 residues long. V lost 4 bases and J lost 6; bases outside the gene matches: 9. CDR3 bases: TGTGCCACCAGTGAATCGCTAGCGGGGATGAGCAATGAGCAGTTCTTC. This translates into CATSESLAGMSNEQFF.

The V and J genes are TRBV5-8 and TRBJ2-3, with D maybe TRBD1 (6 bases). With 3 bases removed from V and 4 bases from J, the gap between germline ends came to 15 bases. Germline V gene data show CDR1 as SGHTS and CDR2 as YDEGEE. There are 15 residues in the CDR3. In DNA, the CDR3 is TGTGCCAGCAGCTCTTACACAGGGTCCCCAGATACGCAGTATTTT. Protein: CASSSYTGSPDTQYF.